Each of the 8 T cell receptor beta chains below was sequenced from the same sample in a study of molecular identifiers for immune sequencing clone quantification. TCRdb recomputed calls from the PCR reads with MiXCR, one row per CDR3 protein. The data hold approximately 630,000 distinct CDR3 sequences, with roughly 23% observed a single time. Specimen: naive CD8+ T cells from blood, with Jurkat cell RNA spiked in. Subset reported: FACS-sorted CD8+CD4-CCR7+CD45RA+ naive T cells. These TCRs come from a human donor in good health. Some libraries in this study had Jurkat cell RNA spiked in.

This clonotype has more than one count but fewer than ten. J is TRBJ2-7 and V is TRBV5-5; no definite D call. V lost 3 bases and J lost 3, with 10 bases in between. The CDR3 runs to 13 residues. In germline, CDR1 is SGHKS, CDR2 YYEKEE (reference sequence). CDR3 sequence: CASSWDLNYEQYF. The CDR3 nucleotides read TGTGCCAGCAGCTGGGATTTAAACTACGAGCAGTACTTC.

This chain joins TRBV4-3 and TRBJ1-4; D is unclear. V lost 0 bases and J 0 bases, leaving 14 bases between the germline ends. Germline V gene lookup returns CDR1 LGHNA and CDR2 YSLEER. This CDR3 has 18 amino acids. The CDR3 nucleotides are TGCGCCAGCAGCCAAGATTTTTCAGCGCCAGCAACTAATGAAAAACTGTTTTTT. It codes for CASSQDFSAPATNEKLFF.

Only a few counts were recorded for this clonotype. This sequence joins TRBV27 and TRBJ1-2; D call uncertain. In germline, CDR1 is MNHEY, CDR2 SMNVEV (reference sequence). The CDR3 has 16 amino acids. Between the trimmed V and J ends, which lost 3 bases and 1 base, there was a span of 15 bases. CDR3 nucleotides: TGTGCCAGCAGTTTTTCCCCCCCTGACAATAACTATGGCTACACCTTC. Translated, it gives CASSFSPPDNNYGYTF.

The DNA of the CDR3 is TGTGCCAGCAGTTTAGGTCCGACCAACTACGAGCAGTACTTC. Its translation: CASSLGPTNYEQYF. The chain couples TRBV27 to TRBJ2-7; no clear D. This CDR3 comprises 14 residues. Germline V gene data show CDR1 as MNHEY and CDR2 as SMNVEV (reference sequence). V was pared by 2 bases and J by 3 bases, with 11 bases between.

This clonotype was counted at least ten times. This chain joins TRBV4-1 and TRBJ2-7; the match to TRBD1 covers 7 bases. V shed 5 bases, J shed 3 bases, and the junction held 4 bases outside the gene matches. CDR1 MGHRA and CDR2 YSYEKL come from the germline V gene. CDR3 size: 13 residues. CDR3 loop: CASSETGHYEQYF. The CDR3, as DNA: TGCGCCAGCAGCGAGACAGGGCACTACGAGCAGTACTTC.

Ten or more counts support this clonotype. The rearrangement links TRBV6-6 to TRBJ1-1; D gene ambiguous. Looked up from germline, CDR1 is MNHNY and CDR2 is SVGAGI (reference sequence). This CDR3 region has 14 residues. With 2 bases removed from V and 3 bases from J, the gap between germline ends came to 10 bases. CDR3 nucleotide sequence: TGTGCCAGCAGTTACCTAAAAGCCGACACTGAAGCTTTCTTT. Its translation is CASSYLKADTEAFF.

The chain uses TRBV27 and TRBJ1-1; D is undetermined. This CDR3 is built from 15 residues. V shed 0 bases and J shed 5 bases, with 13 bases lying between them. CDR1 MNHEY and CDR2 SMNVEV come from the germline V gene (reference sequence). The CDR3 reads CASSLSKSLGTEAFF. The CDR3 nucleotides read TGTGCCAGCAGTTTATCGAAGTCTTTAGGGACTGAAGCTTTCTTT.

This rearrangement joins TRBV15 to TRBJ2-7; 8 bases are a match to TRBD1. The V gene end was trimmed by 3 bases and the J gene end by 0 bases; junction bases not matched to a gene: 13. The germline V gene encodes CDR1 LNHNV and CDR2 YYDKDF (reference sequence). This CDR3 spans 18 amino acids. This CDR3 is CATSRFHRTDRDSYEQYF. In DNA, the CDR3 is TGTGCCACCAGCAGGTTCCACCGGACGGACAGGGACTCCTACGAGCAGTACTTC.